This T cell receptor (beta chain) was obtained from a study of shared clonotypes between healthy human individuals. Study in general: Three plates were used per donor for CD4 naive, three for CD4 memory, two for CD8 naive and one for CD8 memory. Whole-study results and caveats: Blood was the only sampled material, and tissue repertoires likely differ.

The count of this clone is one. The antigen is unknown. Trimming left V 0 bases short and J 3 bases short, with 11 bases between. Germline V gives CDR1 PRHDT, CDR2 FYEKMQ (reference sequence). This CDR3 comprises 15 residues. Running of the assay took place at deep level. Clones were sequenced by immunoSEQ multiplex PCR, and TCRdb holds only the in-frame ones, with some missing. The sample records millions of clones, under 95% being singletons. CD8 cells classed as naive were CD45RO-negative and positively selected for CCR7, excluding terminally differentiated effector memory CD45RA+ cells. This receptor was identified in a young man in good health. Some clones in this sample may be carry-over from other donors' samples. Sequenced material: naive CD8+ T cells from PBMCs. V is TRBV13 and J is TRBJ1-2; possibly TRBD1 for D (6 bases). The CDR3 region is CASSLGGGPYYGYTF. The CDR3 DNA reads as TGTGCCAGCAGCTTAGGCGGGGGGCCTTACTATGGCTACACCTTC.